The present TCR beta chain was sequenced within a study of cytomegalovirus exposure and HLA in healthy donors. Overall study: The early release's HLA-typed donors yielded approximately 85 million unique TCRs.

The donors, nominally healthy at sampling, likely had unrecorded immune exposures. The germline V gene has CDR1 SGHRS and CDR2 YFSETQ. J lost 1 base, V lost 1 base, and 6 bases had no gene match. The CDR3 consists of 16 residues. Worth noting for this clone: The antigen is undetermined.

Study results and caveats: Information on immune exposure was restricted to one variable (CMV serostatus). Indistinguishable V segments, including TRBV6-2 and TRBV6-3, were excluded.

Primers for the PCR totalled 60 Vbeta and 13 Jbeta. Using immunoSEQ multiplex PCR, the repertoire was profiled, and TCRdb retains in-frame clones only, with some absent. Here the sample spans tens of thousands of clones, 53% being singletons. The chain uses TRBV5-1 and TRBJ1-1; 8 nucleotides match TRBD1. The sample taken for sequencing was PBMCs. This receptor was identified in a woman in her forties in good health and CMV-seropositive. Here the CDR3 DNA reads TGCGCCAGCAGCTTGCGGGCCGGGACAGGGAACACTGAAGCTTTCTTT. Amino acids: CASSLRAGTGNTEAFF.